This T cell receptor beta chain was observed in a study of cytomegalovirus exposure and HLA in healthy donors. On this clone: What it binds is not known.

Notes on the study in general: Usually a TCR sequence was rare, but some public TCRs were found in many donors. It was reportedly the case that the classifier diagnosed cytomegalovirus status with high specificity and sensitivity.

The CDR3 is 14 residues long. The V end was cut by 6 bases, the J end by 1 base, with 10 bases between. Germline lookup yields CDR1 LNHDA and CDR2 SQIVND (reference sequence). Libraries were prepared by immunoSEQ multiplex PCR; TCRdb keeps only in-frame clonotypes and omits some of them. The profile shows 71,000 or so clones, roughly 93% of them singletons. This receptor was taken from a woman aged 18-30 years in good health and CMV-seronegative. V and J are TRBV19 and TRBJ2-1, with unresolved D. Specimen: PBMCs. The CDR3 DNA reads TGTGCCAGTAGCACCCTCGGGTCCTACAATGAGCAGTTCTTC. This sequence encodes CASSTLGSYNEQFF.